This T cell receptor (beta chain) was documented in a study of graft-versus-host responses after intestinal transplantation. Study results and caveats: Peak circulating GvH clone levels were associated with early post-transplant HvG declines.

TCRdb's copy holds only in-frame clones and misses some; the assay was immunoSEQ multiplex PCR. The sample holds tens of thousands of clones, under 95% seen once. Comment on this clone: Antigen specificity is unknown.

V lost 0 bases to trimming and J lost 0 bases, with 6 bases between them. The CDR3 runs to 14 residues. CDR1 SGHDT and CDR2 YYEEEE come from the germline V gene. Material: PBMCs, obtained less than 130 days after intestinal transplantation. The rearrangement joins TRBV5-6 to TRBJ1-1; D unresolved. The TCR sequence derives from a human patient who received an intestinal transplant, so some T cells may come from the graft donor. The CDR3 is CASSLDAVNTEAFF. The CDR3 DNA sequence: TGTGCCAGCAGCTTGGATGCAGTGAACACTGAAGCTTTCTTT.